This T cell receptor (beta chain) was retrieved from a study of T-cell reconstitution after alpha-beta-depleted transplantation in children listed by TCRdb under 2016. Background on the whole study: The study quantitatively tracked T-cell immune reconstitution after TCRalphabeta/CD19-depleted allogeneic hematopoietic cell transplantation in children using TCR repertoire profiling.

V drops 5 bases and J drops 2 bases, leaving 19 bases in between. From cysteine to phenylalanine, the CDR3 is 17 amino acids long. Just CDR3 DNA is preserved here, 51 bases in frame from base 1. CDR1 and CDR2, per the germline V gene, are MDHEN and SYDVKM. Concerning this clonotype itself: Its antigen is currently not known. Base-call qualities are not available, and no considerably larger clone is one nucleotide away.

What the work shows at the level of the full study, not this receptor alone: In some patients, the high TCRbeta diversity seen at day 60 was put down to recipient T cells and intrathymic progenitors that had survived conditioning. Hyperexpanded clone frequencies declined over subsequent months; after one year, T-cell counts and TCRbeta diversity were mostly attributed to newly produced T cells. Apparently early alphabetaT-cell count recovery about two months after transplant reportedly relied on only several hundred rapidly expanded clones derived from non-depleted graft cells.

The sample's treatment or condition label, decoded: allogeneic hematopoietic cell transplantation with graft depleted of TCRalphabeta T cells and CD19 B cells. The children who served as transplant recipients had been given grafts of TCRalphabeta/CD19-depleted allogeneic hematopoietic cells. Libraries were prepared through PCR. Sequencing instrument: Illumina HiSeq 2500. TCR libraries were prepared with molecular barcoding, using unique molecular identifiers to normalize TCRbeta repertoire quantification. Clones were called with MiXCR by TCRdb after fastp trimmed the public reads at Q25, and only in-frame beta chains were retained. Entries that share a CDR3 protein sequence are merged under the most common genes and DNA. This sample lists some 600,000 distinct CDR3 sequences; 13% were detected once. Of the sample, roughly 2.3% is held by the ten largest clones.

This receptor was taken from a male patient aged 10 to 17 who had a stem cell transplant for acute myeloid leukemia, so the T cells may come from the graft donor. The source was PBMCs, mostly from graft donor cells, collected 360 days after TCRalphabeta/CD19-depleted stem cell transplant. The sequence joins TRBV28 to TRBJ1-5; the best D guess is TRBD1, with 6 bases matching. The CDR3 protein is CASSTPREGEGNQPQHF. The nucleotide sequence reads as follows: TGTGCCAGCAGTACCCCCCGTGAGGGGGAAGGCAATCAGCCCCAGCATTTT. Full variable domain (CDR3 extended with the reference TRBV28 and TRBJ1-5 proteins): DVKVTQSSRYLVKRTGEKVFLECVQDMDHENMFWYRQDPGLGLRLIYFSYDVKMKEKGDIPEGYSVSREKKERFSLILESASTNQTSMYLCASSTPREGEGNQPQHFGDGTRLSIL.